Sequencing of this T cell receptor beta chain was carried out in a study of cytomegalovirus exposure and HLA in healthy donors. 60 Vbeta and 13 Jbeta primers were used in PCR. Assay: immunoSEQ multiplex PCR; the TCRdb copy retains only in-frame clones and omits some. The sample gives fewer than 250,000 clones, around 78% of which show up once; 14% is in the top ten. CDR3 size: 16 residues. Trimming left V 1 base short and J 5 bases short, with 14 bases between. CDR1 and CDR2 from the germline V gene are LGHNA and YNFKEQ. The chain carries TRBV4-2 and TRBJ2-2; D unresolved. What was sequenced was PBMCs. This sequence was found in a woman aged 25 to 39 in good health and CMV-seropositive. The CDR3 nucleotides are TGTGCCAGCAGCCAAGTCGTTGACTCCTGGACCGGGGAGCTGTTTTTT. It translates to CASSQVVDSWTGELFF.